The entry below gives a single T cell receptor (beta chain) sequence along with its context. This entry is derived from a study of blood T cell repertoires in COVID-19. Study context: Recovery meant two consecutive negative NP/OP PCR tests, professional clearance, or resolved symptoms. Spain, Italy and the United States supplied samples that represented acute and convalescent COVID-19.

Per the germline V gene, CDR1 is MNHEY and CDR2 is SVGEGT. The germline V and J ends were trimmed by 7 bases and 8 bases, with 17 bases remaining between them. The CDR3 has 14 residues. Enrolled through a virtual design, the participants were between roughly 18 and 90 years of age and came from about two dozen US areas. Per the original data handling: For nucleated cells, counts were estimated from reference gene primer amplification. Produced via immunoSEQ multiplex PCR; TCRdb's table is partial and in-frame only. V and J calls and clone size are given by that table; D and trimming were obtained from the DNA. The sample records approximately 250,000 clones, around 89% being singletons.

This chain uses TRBV6-2 or TRBV6-3 with TRBJ2-2; D is unclear. The clonotype originates from an older woman in a cohort exposed to, infected with or recovered from COVID-19 (not recorded which). Specimen: PBMCs or T cells enriched from blood (not recorded which). Here the CDR3 reads CASTPLVAQGELFF. CDR3 DNA sequence: TGTGCCAGCACCCCCTTGGTAGCTCAAGGGGAGCTGTTTTTT.